This T cell receptor beta chain was recorded in a study of blood T cell repertoires in COVID-19. As for the study in general: Researchers got acute and convalescent COVID-19 samples from the United States, Italy and Spain. PBMCs, B-cell-depleted T cells, or T cells were the source of the cDNA or gDNA that made up the material.

Germline V gene data show CDR1 as GTSNPN and CDR2 as SVGIG (reference sequence). The J segment lost 2 bases and the V segment lost 2 bases, leaving 2 bases of the junction unmatched. The CDR3 is 14 amino acids. Authors' data handling: The assay estimated nucleated cells by amplifying reference gene primers. The method was immunoSEQ multiplex PCR; TCRdb's version includes in-frame clones alone and lacks a portion of them. The V and J calls and the clone size are those of that table, but D and trimming were determined from the DNA. The sample yields about 120,000 clones, roughly 89% seen once. The sequencing sample was made of peripheral blood. The chain has TRBV30 and TRBJ1-4; 7 bases match TRBD1. This TCR derives from a woman aged 55-75 years with COVID-19, enrolled during active disease. As DNA, the CDR3 is TGTGCCTGGAGTCTGGGACAGACTAATGAAAAACTGTTTTTT. The encoded protein is CAWSLGQTNEKLFF.